This TCR beta chain was recovered during a study of blood T cell repertoires in COVID-19. The wider study: The United States, Italy and Spain supplied acute and convalescent COVID-19 samples.

Looked up from germline, CDR1 is MNHEY and CDR2 is SMNVEV (reference sequence). Unmatched junction bases numbered 12, after V lost 5 bases and J lost 7 bases. CDR3 size: 17 residues. All enrollees were roughly 18 to 90 years old and from about two dozen US areas. Clinical history as reported by participants underpinned cohort assignment. Generated by immunoSEQ multiplex PCR, the TCRdb table keeps only in-frame clones and is missing some. The sample has about 200,000 clones, 86% seen once. The clonotype originates from a man aged 35-49 years with acute COVID-19. The genes are TRBV27 and TRBJ2-2; 11 bases line up with TRBD2. The sample taken for sequencing was PBMCs or T cells enriched from blood (not recorded which). The CDR3 region has the DNA TGTGCCAGCAGTCCTGGACTAGCGGGCGCCCCACGCGGGGAGCTGTTTTTT. Amino acid sequence: CASSPGLAGAPRGELFF.